A single T cell receptor beta chain is shown here with its context. Its antigen is still unknown. Per-base quality was not reported, and no clone a single base away is much larger than it. The sample comes from a study of shared clonotypes between healthy human individuals (dated by TCRdb to the early 2020s). Study-level background: Three men and a couple of women, aged 18 to 49 years, made up the cohort. Per donor, three plates each were used for CD4 naive and CD4 memory, two for CD8 naive, and one for CD8 memory. To estimate repertoire size and how much clonotype sharing occurs between individuals, the study deeply sequenced the blood TCR repertoires of a handful of healthy adults. Libraries were prepared and TCR repertoires were sequenced by different laboratories using diverse techniques, in order to increase sequencing depth and limit assay-specific biases. Per donor, leukapheresis produced somewhere between about 0.8 and 9.5 billion PBMCs.

TCR CDR3 regions were amplified from genomic DNA by multiplex PCR using the deep immunoSEQ assay. Extracted genomic DNA from each cell subset was spread evenly across all wells of several immunoSEQ 96-well plates, with each plate serving as a replicate. For sorted subsets, approximately 200 ng of genomic DNA, equivalent to roughly 33,000 T cell genomes, went into each replicate PCR. Purified libraries were measured with a Qubit 3.0 fluorometer, size-checked on a Bioanalyzer 2100, and measured again with the KAPA Library Quantification kit. Every immunoSEQ 96-well plate was sequenced on a separate single-read 150-cycle Illumina NextSeq 550 flow cell. Per the source publication's procedure: Because the immunoSEQ output held only junctional sequences and lacked quality scores, the filtering could not match the filtering applied to full-length reads. Sequences were annotated with PyIR, a Python wrapper for IgBLAST v1.9, and V/J genes and CDR3 were assigned using IMGT germline references. Reads with weak V/J assignments (E-value above 1e-6), missing CDR3, stop codons, out-of-frame junctions, or ambiguous translated residues were removed. V3J clonotypes were defined as sequences sharing an identical inferred V gene, J gene, and CDR3 amino acid sequence. Percentage overlap between repertoires was computed as shared unique clonotypes divided by the size of the smaller repertoire. Richness of each repertoire was evaluated using RTK rarefaction, the Chao1 estimator, and Recon v2.1 estimates of unobserved clonotypes. Generation probabilities for all TCRbeta clonotypes obtained by the gDNA method from four donors were computed using OLGA. TCRdb mirrors the immuneACCESS table, restricted to in-frame sequences. Some clones are absent from its copies; in checked studies, under half trace to an unresolved V gene, and the reason for the others is unknown. V, J and clone size reflect that table, while D and trimming were determined from the DNA. The sample table records 180,000 or so clones; 90% to 95% of these occur just once. Around 0.067% of the sample is held by the ten biggest clonotypes.

General findings and caveats noted by the study authors: Rarefaction of sorted-subset datasets indicated incomplete sequencing despite the large sequencing depth. When several donors were compared, the shared fraction of clonotypes was about 5.4% for naive CD4, approximately 3.5% for naive CD8, more than 2% for memory CD4, and 0.4% for memory CD8. Larger estimated clonotype richness was generally found for naive subsets than for memory subsets. Clonotypes shared by all four sorted-subset donors showed higher generation probabilities than non-shared clonotypes. Pairwise subsampling led to the expectation that sequencing depth would affect the degree of clonotype sharing among donors. Sampling was restricted to blood, and TCR repertoires in tissues likely differ from the TCR repertoires found in blood. Because the study included only a small number of donors, the genetic and exposure-history diversity represented was limited.

The CDR3 has 13 amino acids, counting the end cysteine and phenylalanine. This entry keeps only the CDR3 DNA: 39 bases, framed from base 1. The germline V gene specifies MDHEN as CDR1 and SYDVKM as CDR2. Donors were healthy HIV-negative adults with no recently reported acute infections or vaccinations. Every donor was a Caucasian adult residing in Nashville, Tennessee, USA. CD4+ T cells were enriched by magnetic negative selection; naive cells were then positively selected on CD45RA, and the negative fraction formed the memory subset. After blood collection by leukapheresis, PBMCs were isolated using Ficoll-Histopaque density gradient centrifugation and then cryopreserved in the vapor phase of liquid nitrogen. Analytical flow cytometry was used to check the purity and quantity of each magnetically sorted T cell population. Genomic DNA was isolated from each sorted fraction and quantified by UV absorbance on a Nanodrop 2000c.

This clonotype was sampled from a woman between 25 and 40 years old in good health. The rearranged segments are TRBV28 and TRBJ2-5; TRBD1 matches 10 bases in the middle. The closer fit of TRBJ2-7 to the DNA end suggests the J call may be wrong. Source material: naive CD4+ T cells sorted from blood. The meaning of the sample's cell subset or site label: CD45RA+ positively selected. The CDR3 amino acid sequence is: CASGQGSPYEQYF. The bases read TGTGCGTCGGGACAGGGGAGCCCCTACGAGCAGTACTTC.